The clone carrying this T cell receptor beta chain was found many times. One end of the junction does not line up with germline, which may come from a read error. Per germline, CDR1 ENHRY and CDR2 SYGVKD. The CDR3 has 20 amino acids. This entry is derived from a study of T-cell reconstitution after alpha-beta-depleted transplantation in children. Library preparation (for TCRbeta) was performed with unique molecular identifiers. TCRdb ran MiXCR on the PCR reads and lists one entry per CDR3 protein. The sample records 190,000 or so distinct CDR3 sequences, 6.5% to 7.5% being singletons. The sample consisted of PBMCs from the stem cell graft donor, taken from the stem cell graft. The receptor was isolated from a human donor who donated a stem cell graft to a child with Wiskott-Aldrich syndrome. The chain uses TRBV10-3 and TRBJ1-5; TRBD1 is a possible D gene (5 bases). The CDR3 nucleotides are TGTGCCATCAGTGGAGGGCCAACTTACAGGCAGGGCCAGAGCAATCAGACCCAGCATTTT. It translates to CAISGGPTYRQGQSNQTQHF.